Each of the 20 T cell receptor beta chains below was sequenced from the same sample in a study of shared clonotypes between healthy human individuals. The method was immunoSEQ multiplex PCR; TCRdb's version includes in-frame clones alone and lacks a portion of them. This table has some 1,400,000 clones, 95% to 97% appearing once. Sequencing was performed on naive CD4+ T cells sorted from blood. Described subset: CD45RA+ positively selected. These receptors were collected from a man aged 25-40 years in good health.

The V gene is TRBV11-2, the J gene TRBJ2-3; 7 positions match TRBD2. CDR3 size: 17 residues. Looked up from germline, CDR1 is SGHAT and CDR2 is FQNNGV. J gave up 7 bases and V 1 base, and 14 bases lay outside the gene matches. The CDR3 here is CASSLAVGGSVGNTQYF. The CDR3 DNA reads as TGTGCCAGCAGCTTAGCGGTTGGCGGGAGCGTTGGTAATACGCAGTATTTT.

The V and J genes are TRBV28 and TRBJ2-1, with 8 bases aligning to TRBD2. The J segment lost 12 bases and the V segment lost 5 bases, leaving 9 bases of the junction unmatched. Germline V gene lookup returns CDR1 MDHEN and CDR2 SYDVKM. CDR3 size: 13 residues. CDR3 sequence reads: CASSIGLAIRQFF. DNA of the CDR3: TGTGCCAGCAGTATAGGACTAGCCATCCGGCAGTTCTTC.

This clone was seen only once. The gene calls are TRBV19 and TRBJ2-1; TRBD2 is a possible D gene (6 bases). The V gene's germline CDR1 is LNHDA and CDR2 SQIVND (reference sequence). The CDR3 is 15 residues long. With 7 bases removed from V and 5 bases from J, the gap between germline ends came to 18 bases. The CDR3 spells CASTTNEASDNEQFF. The CDR3 DNA reads as TGTGCCAGTACCACTAATGAAGCTAGCGACAATGAGCAGTTCTTC.

This chain uses TRBV7-9 with TRBJ2-5; D might be TRBD1 or TRBD2, each matching 5 bases. Looked up from germline, CDR1 is SEHNR and CDR2 is FQNEAQ (reference sequence). The V end lost 1 base, the J end lost 5 bases, and 17 bases lay between the germline ends. The CDR3 contains 16 residues. CDR3 amino acids: CASSLGSGLGEETQYF. As DNA, the CDR3 is TGTGCCAGCAGCTTAGGGTCCGGGTTAGGGGAGGAGACCCAGTACTTC.

The CDR3 loop is CATSRPPDVIYGYTF. The CDR3 nucleotides are TGTGCCACCAGCAGGCCCCCGGACGTAATCTATGGCTACACCTTC. V usage is TRBV15 and J usage is TRBJ1-2; D is unclear. V lost 3 bases and J 4 bases, leaving 15 bases between the germline ends. Germline V gene data show CDR1 as LNHNV and CDR2 as YYDKDF (reference sequence). This CDR3 has 15 residues.

J is TRBJ2-1 and V is TRBV18; the D call may be TRBD1 or TRBD2 (6 bases each). The germline V and J ends were trimmed by 3 bases and 4 bases, with 16 bases remaining between them. Germline lookup yields CDR1 KGHSH and CDR2 LQKENI. The CDR3 extends over 16 amino acids. The CDR3 spells CASSPARGGTYNEQFF. As DNA, the CDR3 is TGTGCCAGCTCACCCGCCCGAGGCGGGACATACAATGAGCAGTTCTTC.

CDR3: CASSPPGSRSTEAFF. The CDR3 nucleotides are TGTGCCAGCTCACCACCGGGAAGCCGATCCACTGAAGCTTTCTTT. The rearrangement uses TRBV18 and TRBJ1-1; no definite D call. Germline V CDR1 and CDR2: KGHSH, LQKENI. The V gene lost 0 bases and the J gene lost 4 bases, with 12 bases spanning the gap. The length of the CDR3 is 15 residues.

The genes are TRBV27 and TRBJ1-4; D uncertain. Trimming stripped 3 bases from V and 7 bases from J, with 12 bases between. The CDR3 consists of 14 residues. Germline V gene lookup returns CDR1 MNHEY and CDR2 SMNVEV (reference sequence). In DNA form, the CDR3 reads TGTGCCAGCAGTTTCGGCTCAGTCCGTGAAAAACTGTTTTTT. Translated: CASSFGSVREKLFF.

The chain couples TRBV29-1 to TRBJ2-7; 11 bases match TRBD2. V trimming: 8 bases; J trimming: 6 bases; junction bases outside the gene matches: 21. The germline V gene encodes CDR1 SQVTM and CDR2 ANQGSEA. The CDR3 has 17 amino acids. CDR3 sequence (DNA): TGCAGCATCGGGACTAGCGGAGACCCTTTGGCCCTTGGCGAGCAGTACTTC. The encoded protein is CSIGTSGDPLALGEQYF.

The chain uses TRBV10-3 and TRBJ1-5; D gene unclear. Germline V gives CDR1 ENHRY, CDR2 SYGVKD. The V and J ends lost 3 bases and 4 bases respectively, with 10 bases between them. CDR3 length: 14 amino acids. The CDR3 DNA follows: TGTGCCATCAGTGACGCGGGTGGGAATCAGCCCCAGCATTTT. It codes for CAISDAGGNQPQHF.

V is TRBV5-1 and J is TRBJ2-3; tentatively, D is TRBD2 (6 bases). Germline-derived CDR1 and CDR2 are SGHRS and YFSETQ. CDR3 length: 16 amino acids. The V end was cut by 6 bases, the J end by 2 bases, with 19 bases between. The CDR3 DNA reads TGCGCCAGCACCGAGGTCACTAGCCGACACACAGATACGCAGTATTTT. Translating it yields CASTEVTSRHTDTQYF.

This clone was recorded only once. This chain links TRBV14 with TRBJ2-1; the match to TRBD2 covers 9 bases. The trim removed 1 base at V and 9 bases at J, leaving 10 bases unmatched. The germline gives CDR1 SGHDN, CDR2 FVKESK. The length of the CDR3 is 16 residues. CDR3 amino acids: CASSQVRGLAYGEQFF. The CDR3 nucleotides are TGTGCCAGCAGCCAAGTCCGTGGACTAGCGTACGGTGAGCAGTTCTTC.

Written as DNA, the CDR3 is TGCGCCAGCAGCTTGGCCCCAGGGATTAGAAGCACAGATACGCAGTATTTT. Protein sequence: CASSLAPGIRSTDTQYF. This sequence joins TRBV5-1 and TRBJ2-3; TRBD1 might be the D (5 bases). There are 17 residues in the CDR3. V was cut by 0 bases and J by 0 bases, with 14 bases left in between. From germline, CDR1 is SGHRS and CDR2 YFSETQ. Full variable domain (rest looked up from reference TRBV5-1 and TRBJ2-3): KAGVTQTPRYLIKTRGQQVTLSCSPISGHRSVSWYQQTPGQGLQFLFEYFSETQRNKGNFPGRFSGRQFSNSRSEMNVSTLELGDSALYLCASSLAPGIRSTDTQYFGPGTRLTVL.

V usage is TRBV4-1 and J usage is TRBJ2-4; D is undetermined. Deletions cut 0 bases from V and 4 bases from J, with 7 bases between. Germline CDR1 MGHRA, CDR2 YSYEKL. There are 14 residues in the CDR3. The CDR3 loop reads CASSQEGRKNIQYF. In DNA form, the CDR3 reads TGCGCCAGCAGCCAAGAGGGAAGGAAAAACATTCAGTACTTC.

The chain links TRBV11-2 to TRBJ2-7; 7 bases fit TRBD2. This CDR3 contains 16 residues. The J segment lost 4 bases and the V segment lost 1 base, leaving 10 bases of the junction unmatched. CDR1 is SGHAT and CDR2 is FQNNGV in the germline V gene. CDR3 region: CASSLVPSASGYEQYF. The CDR3 region has the DNA TGTGCCAGCAGCTTAGTTCCGTCGGCTAGCGGATACGAGCAGTACTTC.

Points on this clone: Other DNA variants within this sample encode the same CDR3. The chain uses TRBV7-2 and TRBJ2-3; D is uncertain. This CDR3 has 13 residues. V dropped 3 bases and J dropped 1 base, with 5 bases sitting between them. Germline V lookup: CDR1 SGHTA, CDR2 FQGNSA. In DNA form, the CDR3 reads TGTGCCAGCAGCTTTCGGGGCACAGATACGCAGTATTTT. It is translated as CASSFRGTDTQYF.

The chain combines TRBV28 with TRBJ2-1; 10 bases fit TRBD2. V shed 1 base, J shed 8 bases, and the junction held 14 bases outside the gene matches. Germline V gives CDR1 MDHEN, CDR2 SYDVKM. This CDR3 spans 18 amino acids. The CDR3 is CASSLSPHTSGISDEQFF. In DNA form, the CDR3 reads TGTGCCAGCAGTTTATCCCCCCACACTAGCGGGATCAGCGATGAGCAGTTCTTC.

This clone has a single count. The CDR3 nucleotides are TGTGCCAGCAGTTATTCTCCAAGTAGTTCCTACGAGCAGTACTTC. This encodes CASSYSPSSSYEQYF. The V gene is TRBV6-6, the J gene TRBJ2-7; D is uncertain. This CDR3 has 15 residues. Trimming stripped 3 bases from V and 1 base from J, with 13 bases between. The germline gives CDR1 MNHNY, CDR2 SVGAGI (reference sequence).

The chain carries TRBV4-3 and TRBJ1-5; D is unresolved. This CDR3 contains 15 residues. The V gene lost 0 bases and the J gene lost 1 base, with 7 bases spanning the gap. The germline V gene has CDR1 LGHNA and CDR2 YSLEER. CDR3 coding DNA: TGCGCCAGCAGCCAAGATTTTACAAGCAATCAGCCCCAGCATTTT. Protein sequence: CASSQDFTSNQPQHF.

The J gene is TRBJ1-2, the V gene TRBV28; D possibly corresponds to TRBD1 (5 bases). CDR1 and CDR2 from the germline V gene are MDHEN and SYDVKM. V was shortened by 7 bases and J by 3 bases, with 15 bases between the two germline ends. The CDR3 runs to 14 residues. CDR3 loop: CASTMGPDYYGYTF. CDR3 coding DNA: TGTGCCAGCACCATGGGACCGGATTACTATGGCTACACCTTC.